The T cell receptor beta chain under discussion was sequenced for a study of Ad26.COV2.S vaccination and SARS-CoV-2 variants (dated by TCRdb to about 2021). With respect to the entire study: Vaccine-arm donors came from COV1001, a multicentre, randomized, double-blind, placebo-controlled phase I-IIa trial of Ad26.COV2.S in healthy adults. Ad26.COV2.S was administered intramuscularly at 5 x 10^10 or 1 x 10^11 viral particles, either as a single shot or as two shots given 56 days apart. A total of around 32 samples were included in the TCR-sequenced set, comprising about 20 Ad26.COV2.S vaccine recipients, 5 placebo recipients and 8 SARS-CoV-2 convalescent individuals. Trial participants were randomized into five groups of five, in which low-dose or high-dose Ad26.COV2.S was given once or twice, or placebo was given on both occasions. Sequencing of the TCRbeta repertoire served to evaluate the specificity and breadth of SARS-CoV-2-reactive T cell receptors following Ad26.COV2.S vaccination. Investigators did not know the trial group allocation while performing experiments and assessing outcomes. General conclusions and limits of the study: Comparable non-spike TCR breadth was observed between vaccine and placebo recipients, consistent with only spike being contained in the vaccine. According to the authors, total T cell responses may have been underestimated by the TCR breadth and depth analyses. The study was not powered to compare responses between vaccine doses or regimens. Substantial breadth of spike-specific CD8+ and CD4+ T cell responses was reported after vaccination. Ad26.COV2.S recipients had higher spike-specific TCR breadth than placebo recipients (P = 0.0014).

The immunoSEQ Assay was the method used to sequence TCRbeta CDR3 regions. After extraction, genomic DNA underwent amplification by bias-controlled multiplex PCR, followed by high-throughput sequencing. As for the authors' bioinformatics: To quantify the absolute abundance of each unique TCRbeta CDR3 region, sequences were collapsed and filtered. T cell fraction was estimated by normalization of TCRbeta template counts to usable DNA, with usable DNA being measured through amplification of reference genes present in all nucleated cells. Repertoire TCRs were annotated as SARS-CoV-2-specific by exact matching of V gene, CDR3 amino acid sequence and J gene to a known reactive TCR set. The reference SARS-CoV-2 TCR set was derived from MIRA and filtered for enrichment in COVID-19-positive ImmuneCODE repertoires, a step that removed public or cross-reactive TCRs. Using the MIRA antigens, annotated TCRs were further analysed by specific ORF or by position within an ORF. Depth was the summed frequency of annotated unique rearrangements, while breadth was defined as annotated unique rearrangements over total unique productive rearrangements. TCR breadth was compared between groups using two-sided Wilcoxon rank-sum tests. Here the immuneACCESS table is served through TCRdb, limited to in-frame sequences with V and J called. Missing clones are a known gap in these copies; in checked studies unresolved V genes cover under half, and the rest lacks a known reason. D and trimming were read from the DNA, whereas the V and J calls and clone size are those reported in that table. The sample table holds under 400,000 clones, of which roughly 87% were seen once. The ten largest clonotypes hold about 3.4% of the sample.

A note on this clone: Its recognized antigen is unknown. Per-base qualities were not stored, and no clone one base away is much larger.

The treatment or condition label corresponds to: about 20 received Ad26.COV2.S at low or high dose, single or two shots; a few received placebo; per-sample allocation not given. Repertoires of vaccine and placebo recipients were sequenced from samples collected on day 63 after the first injection. Between 29 July and 7 August 2020, Cohort 1b enrolled some 25 adults aged 18-55 years at one site in Boston, USA. As a vaccine, Ad26.COV2.S was a replication-incompetent adenovirus type 26 vector that expressed a prefusion-stabilized SARS-CoV-2 spike protein derived from the original Wuhan strain. The material sequenced was peripheral blood, taken in a trial of Ad26.COV2.S vaccine versus placebo. The sequence was obtained from a person between 18 and 59 years old who received the Ad26.COV2.S COVID-19 vaccine or a placebo.

The CDR3 protein sequence reads: CASSSSIQTSGGSYEQYF. The DNA is TGTGCCAGCAGCTCCTCCATCCAAACTAGCGGGGGATCCTACGAGCAGTACTTC. The chain couples TRBV7-9 to TRBJ2-7, with TRBD2 identical over 11 junction bases. From cysteine to phenylalanine, the CDR3 is 18 amino acids long. Solely the CDR3 DNA is kept, with 54 bases framed from the first base. Unmatched junction bases come to 12, with V trimmed by 4 bases and J by 1 base. CDR1 is given as SEHNR and CDR2 as FQNEAQ, both from the germline V gene (reference sequence).